One T cell receptor beta chain is described in this entry. No antigen is known for it. This entry belongs to a study of T cell responses to AZD1222 COVID-19 vaccine. The CDR3 spans 12 residues. V lost 6 bases and J lost 5, with 9 bases in between. Germline V gene lookup returns CDR1 MNHEY and CDR2 SVGAGI. Whole-study results and caveats: Reportedly, close to half of spike-specific TCRs are directed against unmutated variant regions.

Clones were sequenced by immunoSEQ multiplex PCR, and TCRdb holds only the in-frame ones, with some missing. The sample has about 120,000 clones, 85% to 95% seen once. This sequence originates from an adult who received the AZD1222 COVID-19 vaccine. This chain connects TRBV6-5 to TRBJ2-3, with D possibly being TRBD1 (6 bases). Specimen: peripheral blood, collected 28 days after the second AZD1222 dose. The CDR3 DNA is TGTGCCAGCAGCATACAGGGAGATACGCAGTATTTT. This encodes CASSIQGDTQYF.